The clone carrying this T cell receptor beta chain was seen at least ten times. The data were taken from a study of Graves' ophthalmopathy and Graves' hyperthyroidism. CDR3 length equals 14 residues. The V end was cut by 2 bases, the J end by 1 base, with 8 bases between. Per the germline V gene, CDR1 is MGHRA and CDR2 is YSYEKL. Recruitment covered hyperthyroidism patients aged 18 to 65 whose new diagnosis was of under 2 months' duration. Out of more than 8.5 ml of fresh peripheral blood, PBMCs were obtained. As the template, RNA transcripts were used to amplify TCR beta CDR3 regions. RT-PCR in the first round used HTBI primers; a second-round multiplex PCR followed. TCRdb re-derived calls from the multiplex PCR reads in MiXCR, one entry per CDR3 protein. The data show approximately 380,000 distinct CDR3 sequences, 21% seen once.

The source of this sequence is a woman younger than 35 with stable Graves' hyperthyroidism. The chain carries TRBV4-1 and TRBJ1-1; D possibly corresponds to TRBD1 (6 bases). Sequences were obtained from peripheral blood. This CDR3 reads CASSQRTANTEAFF. The CDR3 DNA reads as TGCGCCAGCAGCCAAAGGACAGCGAACACTGAAGCTTTCTTT.